This TCR beta chain was sequenced for a study of blood T cell repertoires in COVID-19. Study as a whole: The origin of the acute and convalescent COVID-19 samples was the United States, Italy and Spain. T cells, B-cell-depleted T cells, or PBMCs provided the cDNA or gDNA that served as material.

CDR1 and CDR2 (germline): SGHVS, FQNEAQ. The V end lost 5 bases, the J end lost 8 bases, and 10 bases lay between the germline ends. There are 12 residues in the CDR3. Original analysis: Amplification from reference gene primers served as the basis for estimated nucleated cell counts. Data came from immunoSEQ multiplex PCR; TCRdb stores just in-frame clones and leaves some out. For V, J and clone size, that table is used; D and trimming come from the DNA. The sample yields about 97,000 clones, around nine tenths seen once. Sequenced material: peripheral blood. V usage is TRBV7-8 and J usage is TRBJ1-3; a possible D gene is TRBD1 (5 bases). The receptor comes from a human donor in a cohort sampled during active COVID-19. The CDR3 bases are TGTGCCAGCAGCCCCGGAGGGGACACCATATATTTT. As protein: CASSPGGDTIYF.